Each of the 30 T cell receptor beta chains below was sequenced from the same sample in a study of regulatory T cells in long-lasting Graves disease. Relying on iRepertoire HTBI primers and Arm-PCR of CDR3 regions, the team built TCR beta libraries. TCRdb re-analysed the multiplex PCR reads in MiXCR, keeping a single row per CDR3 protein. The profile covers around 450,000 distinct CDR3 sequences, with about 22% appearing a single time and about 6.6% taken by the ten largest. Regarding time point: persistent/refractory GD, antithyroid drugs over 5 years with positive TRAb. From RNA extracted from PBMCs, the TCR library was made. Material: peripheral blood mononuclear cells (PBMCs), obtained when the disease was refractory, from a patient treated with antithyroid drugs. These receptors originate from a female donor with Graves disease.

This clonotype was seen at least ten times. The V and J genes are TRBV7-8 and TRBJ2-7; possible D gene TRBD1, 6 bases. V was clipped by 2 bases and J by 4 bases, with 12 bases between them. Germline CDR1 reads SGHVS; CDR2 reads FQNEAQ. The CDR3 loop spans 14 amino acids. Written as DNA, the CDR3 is TGTGCCAGCAGCTTATCCCGGCAGGGGTACGAGCAGTACTTC. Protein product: CASSLSRQGYEQYF.

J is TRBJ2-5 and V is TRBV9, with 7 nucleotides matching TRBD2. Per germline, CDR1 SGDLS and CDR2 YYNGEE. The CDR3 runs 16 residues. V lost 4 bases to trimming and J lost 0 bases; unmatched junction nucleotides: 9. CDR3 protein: CASSHRGDPYQETQYF. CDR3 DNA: TGTGCCAGCAGCCACCGGGGGGATCCGTACCAAGAGACCCAGTACTTC.

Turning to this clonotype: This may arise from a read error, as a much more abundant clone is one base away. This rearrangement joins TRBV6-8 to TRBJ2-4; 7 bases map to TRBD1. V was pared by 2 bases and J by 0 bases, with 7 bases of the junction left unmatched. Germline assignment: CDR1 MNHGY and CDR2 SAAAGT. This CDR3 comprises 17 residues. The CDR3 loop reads CASSYSDRDLAKNIQYF. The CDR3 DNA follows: TGTGCCAGCAGTTACAGTGACAGGGATCTAGCCAAAAACATTCAGTACTTC.

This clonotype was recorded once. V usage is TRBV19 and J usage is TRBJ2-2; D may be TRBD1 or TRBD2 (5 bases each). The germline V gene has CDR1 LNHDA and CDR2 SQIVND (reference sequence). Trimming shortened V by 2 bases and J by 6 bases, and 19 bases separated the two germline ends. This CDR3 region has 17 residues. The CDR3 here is CASSIRGRFLLAGELFF. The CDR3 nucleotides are TGTGCCAGTAGTATAAGGGGACGGTTCCTCTTAGCCGGGGAGCTGTTTTTT.

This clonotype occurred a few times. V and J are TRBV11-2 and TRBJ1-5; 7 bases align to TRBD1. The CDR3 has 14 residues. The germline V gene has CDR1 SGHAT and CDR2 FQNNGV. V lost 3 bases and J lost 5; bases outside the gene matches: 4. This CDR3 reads CASSLRQGYQPQHF. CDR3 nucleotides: TGTGCCAGCAGCTTGAGACAGGGCTATCAGCCCCAGCATTTT.

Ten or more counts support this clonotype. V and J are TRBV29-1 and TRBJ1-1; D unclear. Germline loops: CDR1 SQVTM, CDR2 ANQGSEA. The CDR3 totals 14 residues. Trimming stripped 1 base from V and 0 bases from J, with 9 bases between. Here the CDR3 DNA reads TGCAGCGTTGAAGGCCGAGGGCTGAACACTGAAGCTTTCTTT. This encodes CSVEGRGLNTEAFF.

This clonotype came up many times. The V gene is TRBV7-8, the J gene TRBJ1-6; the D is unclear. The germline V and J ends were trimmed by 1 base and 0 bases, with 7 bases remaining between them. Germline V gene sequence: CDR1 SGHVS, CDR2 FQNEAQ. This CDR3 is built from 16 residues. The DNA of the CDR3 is TGTGCCAGCAGCTTAGACGGCAGCTCCTATAATTCACCCCTCCACTTT. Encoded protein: CASSLDGSSYNSPLHF. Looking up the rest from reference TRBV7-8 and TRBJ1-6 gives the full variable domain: GAGVSQSPRYKVAKRGQDVALRCDPISGHVSLFWYQQALGQGPEFLTYFQNEAQLDKSGLPSDRFFAERPEGSVSTLKIQRTQQEDSAVYLCASSLDGSSYNSPLHFGNGTRLTVT.

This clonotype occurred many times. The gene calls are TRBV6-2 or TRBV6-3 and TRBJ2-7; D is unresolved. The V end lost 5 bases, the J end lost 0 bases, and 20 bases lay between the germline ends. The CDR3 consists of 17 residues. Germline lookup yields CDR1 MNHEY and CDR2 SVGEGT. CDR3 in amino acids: CASSEAMGSSYSYEQYF. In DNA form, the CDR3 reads TGTGCCAGCAGTGAAGCTATGGGCTCCAGTTACTCCTACGAGCAGTACTTC.

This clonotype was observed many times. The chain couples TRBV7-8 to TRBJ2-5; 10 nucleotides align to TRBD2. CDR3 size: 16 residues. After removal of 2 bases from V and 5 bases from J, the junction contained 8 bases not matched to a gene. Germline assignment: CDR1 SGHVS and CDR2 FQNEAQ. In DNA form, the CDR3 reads TGTGCCAGCAGCTTACACCCGCTAGCGGGGGACGAGACCCAGTACTTC. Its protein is CASSLHPLAGDETQYF.

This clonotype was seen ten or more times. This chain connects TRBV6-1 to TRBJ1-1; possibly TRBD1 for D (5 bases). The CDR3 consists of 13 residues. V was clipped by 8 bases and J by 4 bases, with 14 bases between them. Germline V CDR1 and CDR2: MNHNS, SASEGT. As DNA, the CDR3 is TGTGCCAGCCGGACGGAGGGGAGCACTGAAGCTTTCTTT. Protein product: CASRTEGSTEAFF.

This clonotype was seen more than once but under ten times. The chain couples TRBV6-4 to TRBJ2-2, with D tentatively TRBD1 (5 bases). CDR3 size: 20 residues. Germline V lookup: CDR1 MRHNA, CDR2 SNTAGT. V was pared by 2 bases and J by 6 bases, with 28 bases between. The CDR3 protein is CASSDPYDSSHARNPGELFF. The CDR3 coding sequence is TGTGCCAGCAGTGACCCCTACGACAGTTCCCACGCGCGTAACCCCGGGGAGCTGTTTTTT.

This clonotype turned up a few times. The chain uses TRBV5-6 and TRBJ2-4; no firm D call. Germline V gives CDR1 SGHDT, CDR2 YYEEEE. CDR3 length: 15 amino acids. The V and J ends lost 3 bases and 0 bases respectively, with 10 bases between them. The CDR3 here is CASSSETLAKNIQYF. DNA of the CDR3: TGTGCCAGCAGCTCCGAAACTCTAGCCAAAAACATTCAGTACTTC.

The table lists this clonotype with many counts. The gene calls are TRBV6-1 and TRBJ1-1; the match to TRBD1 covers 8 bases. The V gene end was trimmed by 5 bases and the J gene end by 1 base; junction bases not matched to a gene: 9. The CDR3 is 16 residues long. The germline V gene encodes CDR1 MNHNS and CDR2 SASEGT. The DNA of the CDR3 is TGTGCCAGCAGTCCCCGGACAGGGTTAGGGAACACTGAAGCTTTCTTT. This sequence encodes CASSPRTGLGNTEAFF.

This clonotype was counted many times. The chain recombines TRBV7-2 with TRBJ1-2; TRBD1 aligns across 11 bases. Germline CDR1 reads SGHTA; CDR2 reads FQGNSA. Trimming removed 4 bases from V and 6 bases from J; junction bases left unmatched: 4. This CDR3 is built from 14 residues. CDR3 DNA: TGTGCCAGCAGCTCCGGACAGGGGGCAGATGGCTACACCTTC. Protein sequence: CASSSGQGADGYTF.

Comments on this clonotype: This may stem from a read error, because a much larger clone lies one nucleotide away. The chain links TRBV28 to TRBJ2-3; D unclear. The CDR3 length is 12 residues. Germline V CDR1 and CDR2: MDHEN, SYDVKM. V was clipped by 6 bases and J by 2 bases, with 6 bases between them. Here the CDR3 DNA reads TGTGCCAGCAGCGGAGACACAGATACGCAGTATTTT. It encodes CASSGDTDTQYF.

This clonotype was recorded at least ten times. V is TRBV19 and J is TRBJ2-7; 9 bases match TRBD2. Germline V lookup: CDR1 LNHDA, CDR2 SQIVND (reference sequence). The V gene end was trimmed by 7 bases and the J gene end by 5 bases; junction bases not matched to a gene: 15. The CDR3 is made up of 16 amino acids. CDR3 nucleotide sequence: TGTGCCAGTACCCCTAAGGGGCGGGAGGGCCTCGACGAGCAGTACTTC. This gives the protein CASTPKGREGLDEQYF.

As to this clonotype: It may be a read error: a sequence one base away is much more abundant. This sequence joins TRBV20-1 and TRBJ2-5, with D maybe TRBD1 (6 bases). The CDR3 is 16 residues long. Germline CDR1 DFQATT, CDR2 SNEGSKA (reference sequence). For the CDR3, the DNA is TGCAGTGCTTTGGGCTCGGGAACAGGGCCCCAAGAGACCCAGTGCTTC. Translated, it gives CSALGSGTGPQETQCF.

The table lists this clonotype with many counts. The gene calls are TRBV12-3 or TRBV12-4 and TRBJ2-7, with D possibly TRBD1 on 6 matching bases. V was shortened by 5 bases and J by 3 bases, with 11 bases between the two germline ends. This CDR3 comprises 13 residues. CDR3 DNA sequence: TGTGCCAGCAGTACCAGGGACATCTACGAGCAGTACTTC. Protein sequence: CASSTRDIYEQYF.

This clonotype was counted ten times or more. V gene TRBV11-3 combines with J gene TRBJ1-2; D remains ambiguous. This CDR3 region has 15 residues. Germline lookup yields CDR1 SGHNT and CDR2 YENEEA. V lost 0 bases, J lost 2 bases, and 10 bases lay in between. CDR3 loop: CASSLEGGGNYGYTF. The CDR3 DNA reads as TGTGCCAGCAGCTTAGAAGGTGGAGGGAACTATGGCTACACCTTC.

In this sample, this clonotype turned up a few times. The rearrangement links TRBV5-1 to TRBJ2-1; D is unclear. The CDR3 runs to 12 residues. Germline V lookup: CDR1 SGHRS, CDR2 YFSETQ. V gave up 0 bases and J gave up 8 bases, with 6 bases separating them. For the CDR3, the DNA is TGCGCCAGCAGCTTGGTATTTTATGAGCAGTTCTTC. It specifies CASSLVFYEQFF.

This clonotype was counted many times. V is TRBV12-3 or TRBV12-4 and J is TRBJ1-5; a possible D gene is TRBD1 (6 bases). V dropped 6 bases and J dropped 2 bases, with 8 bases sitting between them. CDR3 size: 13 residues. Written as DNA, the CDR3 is TGTGCCAGCAGGGACAGTCGCAATCAGCCCCAGCATTTT. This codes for CASRDSRNQPQHF.

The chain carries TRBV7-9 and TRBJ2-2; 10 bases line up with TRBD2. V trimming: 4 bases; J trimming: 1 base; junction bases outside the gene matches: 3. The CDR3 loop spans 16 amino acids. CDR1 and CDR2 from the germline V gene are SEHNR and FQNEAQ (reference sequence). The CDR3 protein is CASSSWTSGNTGELFF. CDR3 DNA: TGTGCCAGCAGCTCCTGGACTAGCGGGAACACCGGGGAGCTGTTTTTT.

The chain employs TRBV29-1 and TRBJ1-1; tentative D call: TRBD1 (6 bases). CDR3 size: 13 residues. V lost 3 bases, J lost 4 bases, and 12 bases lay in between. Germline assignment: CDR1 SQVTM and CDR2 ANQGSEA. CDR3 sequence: CSVDRGQGTEAFF. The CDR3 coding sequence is TGCAGCGTTGACAGGGGCCAGGGCACTGAAGCTTTCTTT.

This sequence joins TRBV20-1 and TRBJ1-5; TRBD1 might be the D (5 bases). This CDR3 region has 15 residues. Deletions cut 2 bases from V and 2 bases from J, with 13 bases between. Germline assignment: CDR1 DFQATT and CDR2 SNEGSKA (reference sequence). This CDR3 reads CSARPGGRGNQPQHF. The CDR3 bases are TGCAGTGCTAGACCGGGGGGGAGGGGCAATCAGCCCCAGCATTTT.

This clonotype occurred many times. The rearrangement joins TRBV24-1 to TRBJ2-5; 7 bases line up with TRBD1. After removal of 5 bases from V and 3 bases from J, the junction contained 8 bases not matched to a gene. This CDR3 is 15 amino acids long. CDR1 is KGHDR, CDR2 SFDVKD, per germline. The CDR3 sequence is CATSGTGQTKETQYF. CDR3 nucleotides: TGTGCCACCAGTGGGACGGGACAGACAAAAGAGACCCAGTACTTC.

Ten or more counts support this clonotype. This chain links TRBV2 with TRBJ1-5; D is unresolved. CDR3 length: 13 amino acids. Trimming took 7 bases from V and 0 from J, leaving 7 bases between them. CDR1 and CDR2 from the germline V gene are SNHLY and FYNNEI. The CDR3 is CASKRDSNQPQHF. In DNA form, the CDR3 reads TGTGCCAGCAAGAGGGATAGCAATCAGCCCCAGCATTTT.

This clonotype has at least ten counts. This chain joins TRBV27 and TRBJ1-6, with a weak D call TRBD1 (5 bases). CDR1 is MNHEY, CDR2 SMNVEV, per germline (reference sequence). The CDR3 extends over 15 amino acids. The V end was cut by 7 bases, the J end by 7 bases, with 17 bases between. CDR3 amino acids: CASNWQGRWNSPLHF. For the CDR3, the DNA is TGTGCCAGCAACTGGCAGGGAAGATGGAATTCACCCCTCCACTTT.

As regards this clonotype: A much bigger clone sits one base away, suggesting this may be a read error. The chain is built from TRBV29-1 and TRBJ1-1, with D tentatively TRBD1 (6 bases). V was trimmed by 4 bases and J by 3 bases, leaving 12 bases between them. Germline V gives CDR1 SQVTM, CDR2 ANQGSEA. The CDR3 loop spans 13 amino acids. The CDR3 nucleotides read TGCAGCGTTGTGAGGGGGTTCGACACTGAAGCTTTCTTT. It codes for CSVVRGFDTEAFF. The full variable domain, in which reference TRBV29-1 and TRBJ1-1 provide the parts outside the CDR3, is SAVISQKPSRDICQRGTSLTIQCQVDSQVTMMFWYRQQPGQSLTLIATANQGSEATYESGFVIDKFPISRPNLTFSTLTVSNMSPEDSSIYLCSVVRGFDTEAFFGQGTRLTVV.

The CDR3 loop reads CASSSPSGTGNSYHQPQHF. DNA of the CDR3: TGTGCCAGCAGTTCCCCCTCCGGGACAGGGAACTCGTATCATCAGCCCCAGCATTTT. The chain carries TRBV6-9 and TRBJ1-5, with 9 bases fitting TRBD1. The germline CDR1 and CDR2 sequences are MNHGY and SVAAGI. The CDR3 extends over 19 amino acids. V lost 4 bases and J lost 5; bases outside the gene matches: 18.

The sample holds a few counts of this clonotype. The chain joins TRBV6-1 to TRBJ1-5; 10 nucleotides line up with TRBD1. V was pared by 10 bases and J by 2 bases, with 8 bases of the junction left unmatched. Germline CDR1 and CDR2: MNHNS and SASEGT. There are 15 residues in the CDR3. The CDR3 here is CATVTGTGGNQPQHF. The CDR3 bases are TGTGCCACCGTTACCGGGACAGGGGGCAATCAGCCCCAGCATTTT.